This T cell receptor (beta chain) was sequenced in a study of cytomegalovirus exposure and HLA in healthy donors (dated by TCRdb to between 2016 and 2019). With regard to the full study: An earlier analysis of a few hundred of the donors reported under 300 Gb of sequence data and about 120 million unique TCR beta sequences obtained from about 179 million T cells. About five DR-DQ haplotypes were handled as single units for association and clustering because linkage in the cohort was strong. A later analysis re-examined previously published TCR beta repertoires from more than 600 donors and added high-resolution HLA genotyping to investigate patterns of TCR occurrence. A separate validation cohort of roughly 130 different subjects was used in addition to the roughly 670-subject first cohort. Donor age, sex, ethnicity and CMV serostatus were collected together with the repertoire data. To predict cytomegalovirus infection status, the study combined high-throughput TCR immunosequencing, statistical association of individual TCRs with disease status, and machine learning. Both class I and class II loci were covered by HLA typing, at four-digit resolution. The study was designed to test whether signatures of past pathogen exposure could be identified by cataloging public T cell receptors. A later genetic analysis used genome-wide SNP genotypes for about three fifths of the roughly 700 donors, treating that subset as a discovery cohort. The later analysis used no new phenotypic data to find candidate immune exposures, relying instead on TCR beta sequences and their occurrence across donors. The study used immunosequencing to profile the T cell repertoires of some 600 subjects and linked those repertoires to cytomegalovirus serostatus. Typing coverage differed by locus: A, B, C, DRB1 and DQB1 were typed in roughly 620-630 donors, DQA1 in about 550, DPA1 in roughly 590, and DPB1 in approximately 450. About 310 gigabases of sequencing data and some 85 million unique TCR sequences were included in an early release covering 500 to 750 HLA-typed donors. Of the approximately 400 genotyped donors, 65% to 90% were placed in the genetic ancestry cluster associated with self-reported Caucasian donors. To decide whether each TCR beta V gene segment behaved as functional or pseudogenic, an earlier analysis of approximately 620 of the donors relied on high-throughput TCR beta sequencing. On average, around 240,000 unique TCR beta nucleotide sequences were sequenced per donor among several hundred genotyped donors of the cohort, with approximately 18% of those sequences being non-productive. All discovery cohort repertoires had been generated using a single sequencing platform. Study-wide findings and limitations: Only TCR beta chains were sequenced in this cohort, and the absence of alpha or paired-chain data limited detectable features. In the study, about 150 TCR beta chains were listed as associated with cytomegalovirus. Assigning TCR associations to individual alleles was difficult when HLA alleles, especially DR and DQ, strongly co-occurred. Most TCR sequences were seen in very few donors, while some public TCRs were found in many individuals. A later genetic analysis associated a missense DCLRE1C variant with V-gene and J-gene trimming of TCR beta chains, and an independent cohort replicated the association. Compared with the roughly 700-donor mean, donors in an Asian-associated ancestry cluster had fewer N-insertions in productive TCRs, according to a later genetic analysis. HLA typing was unavailable for some donors at each locus, so association tests used only the typed subset. Some IMGT-functional V segments, including TRBV6-2 and TRBV6-3, could not be told apart with the 87-base-pair reads, so those segments were excluded. A further reported finding was that TCR beta sequences accurately predicted the HLA-A and HLA-B alleles for most subjects in the first cohort. In a later analysis, HLA-associated TCR beta chains showed more clonal expansion and lower generation probabilities than non-associated chains that were equally common. A few of the identified cytomegalovirus-associated TCR beta chains were confirmed in vitro to be specific for cytomegalovirus antigens. Several of the top co-occurrence clusters appeared to be linked to parvovirus B19, influenza, CMV and Epstein-Barr virus, according to a later analysis. Linkage disequilibrium might explain the correlated functional status among segregating V segments, but an unknown experimental factor could not be excluded. A group of highly shared sequence variants was considered likely to be a technical artifact of the sequencing pipeline. For the cohort, immune exposure information was limited to CMV serostatus. It was suggested by the authors that the approach could potentially be generalized to other disease states and immunological phenotypes. Because counts were too low, 15 to 20 rarely observed V segments, including chromosome 9 orphons, were left out of the earlier analysis of 587 of the donors. A later analysis associated 16,951 TCR beta sequences with specific HLA alleles at a false discovery rate of 0.05. Broadly in line with IMGT annotations, most TCR beta V segments showed up in productive rearrangements about 87% or about 30% of the time in an earlier analysis of a few hundred of the donors. Roughly uniform sequencing depth across donors was assumed in presence/absence analyses, although this assumption may not hold. In a later analysis, the rate of TCR association differed among HLA loci, with DRB1 alleles having the most associated TCRs and HLA-C alleles having the fewest. In both the original and validation cohorts, the classifier was reported to diagnose cytomegalovirus status with high specificity and sensitivity. According to a later analysis, most CMV-associated TCR beta chains appeared to be HLA-restricted, and the HLA associations seemed to be driven largely by CMV exposure.

From a lookup of the germline V gene, CDR1 and CDR2 are ENHRY and SYGVKD. From the cysteine through the phenylalanine, the CDR3 covers 12 amino acids. Only the CDR3 DNA is retained, 36 bases long and in frame from the first base. V loses 6 bases of germline sequence and J loses 3 bases, and the interval between the two ends is 8 bases. Libraries were constructed by the immunoSEQ multiplex PCR assay. The multiplex PCR relied on a mix of 60 forward primers for TCR Vbeta segments and 13 reverse primers for TCR Jbeta segments. The CDR3 region of rearranged TCR beta genes was amplified from genomic DNA with a multiplex PCR assay. Amplified TCR beta libraries were sequenced as 87-base-pair reads on the Illumina HiSeq System. Regarding the original processing steps: Across the 500 to 750 repertoires, a later analysis counted around 80 million unique TCR beta chains, approximately 10 million of which were shared by at least two donors. Raw reads were error-corrected and collapsed into unique sequences by a nearest-neighbor algorithm in which closely related sequences were merged to remove PCR and sequencing errors. CDR3 sequences were aligned to IMGT reference sequences to assign V, D and J gene segments. For a sequence to be retained, a match of at least six nucleotides to both a V gene segment and a J gene segment was required. A rearrangement counted as productive if the CDR3 had no stop codons and remained in frame with V and J, and every other rearrangement counted as non-productive. CDR3 was defined by IMGT convention, running from the second conserved V-encoded cysteine to the conserved J-encoded phenylalanine. The earlier analysis of about 530 of the donors excluded any sequence lacking an unambiguous match to a single V gene segment. In an earlier analysis of approximately 590 of the donors, a V segment was called functional when productive rearrangements were above 56.7%, and segregating when the standard deviation between donors exceeded 5%. A statistical classification framework was built for diagnosing cytomegalovirus status from the catalog of TCR beta chain sequences. V and J gene assignment, in a later analysis, came from comparing TCR nucleotide sequences with IMGT/GENE-DB human TR gene sequences. A later analysis assigned CDR3 sequences and most-parsimonious VDJ recombination scenarios with the TCRdist pipeline. A later analysis defined each TCR beta chain by its CDR3 amino acid sequence plus V-gene family, and excluded reads lacking a unique V-gene family. A later analysis removed 592 highly shared, low-generation-probability nucleotide sequences to deal with suspected cross-contamination and a sequencing artifact. For each public chain, a later analysis derived a clonal expansion index from normalized ranks of inferred template counts within each repertoire. Generation probabilities in a later analysis came from a VDJ recombination model fitted to out-of-frame rearrangements, and those results were checked against IGoR. In a later analysis, hypergeometric tests were used to score TCR-TCR, TCR-HLA and TCR-CMV co-occurrence, with a repertoire-size bias correction applied to TCR pairs. A later analysis estimated false discovery rates by permuting HLA or CMV assignments 20 times. In a later analysis, co-occurring TCRs were grouped using DBSCAN, and TCRdist sequence similarity was added for clustering within HLA-allele-positive subsets. Repertoires with fewer than 30,000 or more than 120,000 public chains, plus five repertoires with anomalous nucleotide sharing, were excluded from co-occurrence clustering. TCRdb limited this immuneACCESS table to in-frame rearrangements with V and J called. A share of clones is missing; checked studies link under half to unresolved V genes, and the rest is unexplained. The DNA was the basis for D and trimming; V, J and clone size are from that table. For this sample there are roughly 120,000 clones; about 79% appear just once. The biggest ten clones account for approximately 2.7% of the sample.

The cohort was made up of about 610 healthy bone marrow donors. At the time of sampling, every cohort member was nominally healthy, though immune exposures that went unrecorded were likely present. The donor was CMV seronegative and belonged to the group of 352 seronegative cohort members. A peripheral blood sample was provided by each donor, and peripheral blood mononuclear cells were used for TCR beta sequencing. Genomic DNA extraction from the blood cell samples was performed with the Qiagen DNeasy Blood Extraction Kit. Comments on this clone: Its target antigen remains unknown. Base qualities are not at hand, and no much larger clone is one base apart.

The receptor was isolated from a woman under 30 in good health and CMV-seronegative. Sequencing was done on a sample of PBMCs. The chain employs TRBV10-3 and TRBJ1-1; there is no confident call for the D gene. The DNA sequence is given as TGTGCCATCAGGGCTCAAGACACTGAAGCTTTCTTT. This is translated as CAIRAQDTEAFF.